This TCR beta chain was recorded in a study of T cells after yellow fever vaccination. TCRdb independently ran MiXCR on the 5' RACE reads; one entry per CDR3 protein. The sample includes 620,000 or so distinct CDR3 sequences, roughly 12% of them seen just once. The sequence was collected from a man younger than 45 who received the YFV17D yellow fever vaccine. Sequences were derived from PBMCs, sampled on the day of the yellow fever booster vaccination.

CDR3 nucleotide sequence: TGCAGTGCTACCAGGGGCCCGGGAAACACCATATATTTT. Its protein product is CSATRGPGNTIYF. The chain employs TRBV20-1 and TRBJ1-3; D might be TRBD1 (6 bases). Germline V CDR1 and CDR2: DFQATT, SNEGSKA (reference sequence). CDR3 length: 13 amino acids. The V and J ends lost 4 bases and 4 bases respectively, with 11 bases between them.